This TCR beta chain appears in the sequencing data of a study of a mutant IDH1 vaccine in newly diagnosed glioma. Study summary: Eight vaccinations were given in weeks 1, 3, 5, 7, 11, 15, 19 and 23. The study's findings and limits: Apparently unrelated to pseudoprogression were changes in the top peripheral T cell clonotypes. Overall, 93.3% of patients had vaccine-induced immune responses.

The CDR3 runs to 15 residues. From germline, CDR1 is MGHRA and CDR2 YSYEKL. With 6 bases clipped from V and 0 bases from J, the junction kept 7 bases outside the gene matches. The time point: week 23, last vaccination. Vaccine doses each comprised 300 ug of mutant IDH1 20-mer peptide, with topical imiquimod. Comment on this clone: Its matching antigen is unknown.

This table comes from immunoSEQ multiplex PCR, and its TCRdb copy is limited to in-frame clones, with some not included. This table holds around 76,000 clones, more than 80% found once. The TCR sequence derives from a woman aged 45 to 65 with glioma. This chain joins TRBV4-1 and TRBJ2-7; 8 bases are shared with TRBD1. The sequencing here drew on PBMCs, taken from a glioma patient whose treatment included an IDH1 peptide vaccine. The CDR3 is CASRLGQGSSYEQYF. As DNA, the CDR3 is TGCGCCAGCAGACTAGGACAGGGCAGCTCCTACGAGCAGTACTTC.